These T cell receptor beta chains were read from a single sample in a study of PD-1 blockade in classical Hodgkin lymphoma. The method was immunoSEQ multiplex PCR; TCRdb's version includes in-frame clones alone and lacks a portion of them. The repertoire has approximately 100,000 clones, around 89% of them found once; the top ten carry about 7.1%. The sample was peripheral blood mononuclear cells (PBMCs), taken before the second cycle of nivolumab. The receptors were sampled from a human donor with classical Hodgkin lymphoma. CDR3s include the opening cysteine and the closing phenylalanine or tryptophan. Each record gives: CDR3 protein, CDR3 DNA, V gene, J gene, clone size, D gene, CDR3 length. D genes are given only for firm matches. Some rows mark clone size as missing; the rest say once, few, many or name a class of expanded clone.

cdr3_aa: CASSSSLAGGLNEQFF
cdr3_nt: TGTGCCAGCAGCTCCTCACTAGCGGGGGGGCTTAATGAGCAGTTCTTC
v_call: TRBV7-2
j_call: TRBJ2-1
clone_size: -
d_call: TRBD2
cdr3_length: 16

cdr3_aa: CASSLLSSYNEQFF
cdr3_nt: TGTGCCAGCAGCTTGCTGAGCTCCTACAATGAGCAGTTCTTC
v_call: TRBV5-6
j_call: TRBJ2-1
clone_size: -
d_call: -
cdr3_length: 14

cdr3_aa: CASSTGQGALGNQPQHF
cdr3_nt: TGTGCCAGTAGCACAGGACAGGGGGCGTTAGGCAATCAGCCCCAGCATTTT
v_call: TRBV19
j_call: TRBJ1-5
clone_size: -
d_call: TRBD1
cdr3_length: 17

cdr3_aa: CASSVEGGGNQPQHF
cdr3_nt: TGTGCCAGCAGCGTAGAGGGTGGGGGCAATCAGCCCCAGCATTTT
v_call: TRBV9
j_call: TRBJ1-5
clone_size: -
d_call: -
cdr3_length: 15

cdr3_aa: CATSRGDGRTDTQYF
cdr3_nt: TGTGCCACCAGCAGAGGGGACGGTCGCACAGATACGCAGTATTTT
v_call: TRBV15
j_call: TRBJ2-3
clone_size: -
d_call: -
cdr3_length: 15

cdr3_aa: CASSTQGQNYGYTF
cdr3_nt: TGTGCCAGCAGCACGCAGGGACAGAACTATGGCTACACCTTC
v_call: TRBV7-3
j_call: TRBJ1-2
clone_size: few
d_call: TRBD1
cdr3_length: 14

cdr3_aa: CASSLESPTEAFF
cdr3_nt: TGTGCCAGCAGTTTAGAGTCCCCCACTGAAGCTTTCTTT
v_call: TRBV28
j_call: TRBJ1-1
clone_size: -
d_call: -
cdr3_length: 13

cdr3_aa: CASSQDSGGYNEQFF
cdr3_nt: TGTGCCAGCAGCCAAGACTCAGGGGGCTACAATGAGCAGTTCTTC
v_call: TRBV7-2
j_call: TRBJ2-1
clone_size: -
d_call: TRBD1
cdr3_length: 15

cdr3_aa: CASSVVTDTQYF
cdr3_nt: TGTGCCAGCAGCGTAGTTACAGATACGCAGTATTTT
v_call: TRBV9
j_call: TRBJ2-3
clone_size: -
d_call: -
cdr3_length: 12

cdr3_aa: CASSWDRGQPQHF
cdr3_nt: TGTGCCAGCAGTTGGGACAGGGGTCAGCCCCAGCATTTT
v_call: TRBV6-1
j_call: TRBJ1-5
clone_size: few
d_call: TRBD1
cdr3_length: 13

cdr3_aa: CASSLVRGAYYGYTF
cdr3_nt: TGTGCCAGCAGCTTAGTTCGGGGGGCATACTATGGCTACACCTTC
v_call: TRBV7-2
j_call: TRBJ1-2
clone_size: -
d_call: -
cdr3_length: 15

cdr3_aa: CASSPGGQGYGYTF
cdr3_nt: TGTGCCAGTAGTCCAGGGGGCCAGGGCTATGGCTACACCTTC
v_call: TRBV19
j_call: TRBJ1-2
clone_size: -
d_call: TRBD1
cdr3_length: 14

cdr3_aa: CSVDRGLGAEQFF
cdr3_nt: TGCAGCGTGGACAGGGGGTTGGGAGCTGAGCAGTTCTTC
v_call: TRBV29-1
j_call: TRBJ2-1
clone_size: -
d_call: TRBD1
cdr3_length: 13

cdr3_aa: CASSLGWGGDTIYF
cdr3_nt: TGTGCCAGCAGCCTAGGTTGGGGTGGAGACACCATATATTTT
v_call: TRBV28
j_call: TRBJ1-3
clone_size: -
d_call: -
cdr3_length: 14

cdr3_aa: CASSGTVIANYGYTF
cdr3_nt: TGTGCCAGCAGTGGGACGGTCATAGCTAACTATGGCTACACCTTC
v_call: TRBV2
j_call: TRBJ1-2
clone_size: -
d_call: -
cdr3_length: 15

cdr3_aa: CSASKGLIQYF
cdr3_nt: TGCAGTGCTAGCAAGGGGTTAATTCAGTACTTC
v_call: TRBV20-1
j_call: TRBJ2-4
clone_size: -
d_call: -
cdr3_length: 11

cdr3_aa: CASSMGPNTGELFF
cdr3_nt: TGTGCCAGTAGTATGGGGCCGAACACCGGGGAGCTGTTTTTT
v_call: TRBV19
j_call: TRBJ2-2
clone_size: once
d_call: -
cdr3_length: 14

cdr3_aa: CSVEELATDTQYF
cdr3_nt: TGCAGCGTTGAAGAACTAGCTACAGATACGCAGTATTTT
v_call: TRBV29-1
j_call: TRBJ2-3
clone_size: -
d_call: -
cdr3_length: 13

cdr3_aa: CASSFYRGSNEKLFF
cdr3_nt: TGTGCCAGCAGCTTTTACAGGGGGTCTAATGAAAAACTGTTTTTT
v_call: TRBV7-2
j_call: TRBJ1-4
clone_size: -
d_call: TRBD1
cdr3_length: 15

cdr3_aa: CASRAGGIETQYF
cdr3_nt: TGTGCCAGCAGGGCGGGGGGAATCGAGACCCAGTACTTC
v_call: TRBV6-6
j_call: TRBJ2-5
clone_size: -
d_call: TRBD2
cdr3_length: 13

cdr3_aa: CASSIDLNRNSPLHF
cdr3_nt: TGTGCCAGTAGTATAGATTTGAACCGAAATTCACCCCTCCACTTT
v_call: TRBV19
j_call: TRBJ1-6
clone_size: once
d_call: -
cdr3_length: 15

cdr3_aa: CASSQEIYGGPNGYEQYF
cdr3_nt: TGCGCCAGCAGCCAAGAGATTTATGGTGGGCCAAACGGGTACGAGCAGTACTTC
v_call: TRBV4-1
j_call: TRBJ2-7
clone_size: -
d_call: -
cdr3_length: 18

cdr3_aa: CASSEERDQETQYF
cdr3_nt: TGTGCCAGCAGCGAGGAGCGGGACCAAGAGACCCAGTACTTC
v_call: TRBV11-3
j_call: TRBJ2-5
clone_size: -
d_call: -
cdr3_length: 14

cdr3_aa: CASNGRNYGYTF
cdr3_nt: TGTGCCAGCAATGGACGGAACTATGGCTACACCTTC
v_call: TRBV2
j_call: TRBJ1-2
clone_size: once
d_call: -
cdr3_length: 12

cdr3_aa: CASSLVAGNGELFF
cdr3_nt: TGCGCCAGCAGCTTAGTAGCGGGTAACGGGGAGCTGTTTTTT
v_call: TRBV5-1
j_call: TRBJ2-2
clone_size: -
d_call: TRBD2
cdr3_length: 14

cdr3_aa: CASSFAGRENTEAFF
cdr3_nt: TGTGCCAGCAGCTTTGCCGGGAGGGAGAACACTGAAGCTTTCTTT
v_call: TRBV5-6
j_call: TRBJ1-1
clone_size: -
d_call: -
cdr3_length: 15

cdr3_aa: CASSEPDRGGYNEQFF
cdr3_nt: TGTGCCAGCAGTGAGCCCGACAGGGGAGGCTACAATGAGCAGTTCTTC
v_call: TRBV25-1
j_call: TRBJ2-1
clone_size: -
d_call: TRBD1
cdr3_length: 16

cdr3_aa: CAWSVSWTGQNTEAFF
cdr3_nt: TGTGCCTGGAGTGTATCGTGGACAGGGCAGAACACTGAAGCTTTCTTT
v_call: TRBV30
j_call: TRBJ1-1
clone_size: -
d_call: TRBD1
cdr3_length: 16